Shown below are 22 T cell receptor beta chains from a single sample sequenced in a study of T-cell memory formation after mild COVID-19. TCRdb re-analysed the 5' RACE reads in MiXCR, keeping a single row per CDR3 protein. The repertoire holds around 340,000 distinct CDR3 sequences, approximately 15% seen once, with 20% to 25% in the top ten. Sequenced: PBMCs or a T cell subset sorted from them (not recorded which). The receptors stem from a man between 18 and 35 years old who had mild COVID-19 (a few samples of this study predate the infection). Cell type and time point are not known.

This clonotype appeared a few times. The chain combines TRBV19 with TRBJ2-2; no clear D. This CDR3 spans 13 amino acids. The germline CDR1 and CDR2 sequences are LNHDA and SQIVND (reference sequence). Trimming shortened V by 3 bases and J by 1 base, and 3 bases separated the two germline ends. CDR3 sequence: CASSIENTGELFF. Written as DNA, the CDR3 is TGTGCCAGTAGTATCGAGAACACCGGGGAGCTGTTTTTT.

Ten or more counts support this clonotype. The chain employs TRBV20-1 and TRBJ2-2; perhaps TRBD1 as D (6 bases). V lost 6 bases and J lost 6, with 11 bases in between. Germline loops: CDR1 DFQATT, CDR2 SNEGSKA (reference sequence). The CDR3 runs 12 residues. CDR3 protein: CSAQGRPGELFF. For the CDR3, the DNA is TGCAGTGCCCAGGGGCGTCCCGGGGAGCTGTTTTTT.

This clonotype was seen a few times. The chain carries TRBV3-1 and TRBJ2-4; 9 nucleotides match TRBD2. The junction had 5 bases not matched to a gene; V was cut back by 6 bases and J by 5 bases. In germline, CDR1 is LGHDT, CDR2 YNNKEL (reference sequence). CDR3 length: 14 amino acids. CDR3 nucleotides: TGTGCCAGCAGGCGGACTAGCGCGGAAAACATTCAGTACTTC. Protein sequence: CASRRTSAENIQYF.

This chain links TRBV20-1 with TRBJ2-7; D is perhaps TRBD1 or TRBD2 (5 bases each). This CDR3 region has 14 residues. Germline CDR1 reads DFQATT; CDR2 reads SNEGSKA (reference sequence). Trimming shortened V by 1 base and J by 3 bases, and 13 bases separated the two germline ends. This CDR3 reads CSARGDVGLYEQYV. CDR3 in DNA: TGCAGTGCTAGAGGGGACGTTGGCCTCTACGAGCAGTACGTC.

The rearrangement links TRBV6-2 or TRBV6-3 to TRBJ2-2; D is perhaps TRBD1 or TRBD2 (7 bases each). This CDR3 region has 15 residues. CDR1 is MNHEY, CDR2 SVGEGT, per germline. Trimming stripped 6 bases from V and 7 bases from J, with 18 bases between. The CDR3 DNA follows: TGTGCCAGCAGCTCCCGACAGGGAGGGGTCGGGGAGCTGTTTTTT. Translation gives CASSSRQGGVGELFF.

This clonotype showed up just a few times. This rearrangement joins TRBV15 to TRBJ2-3, with D unresolved. V gave up 0 bases and J gave up 8 bases, with 15 bases separating them. The CDR3 loop spans 15 amino acids. CDR1 is LNHNV and CDR2 is YYDKDF in the germline V gene (reference sequence). The CDR3 sequence: CATSRDRSSEGTQYF. DNA for the CDR3: TGTGCCACCAGCAGAGATCGTTCGAGCGAAGGTACGCAGTATTTT.

There are a few counts of this clonotype. The genes are TRBV20-1 and TRBJ1-5; unclear D gene. V lost 3 bases and J 7 bases, leaving 13 bases between the germline ends. The CDR3 runs to 13 residues. The V gene's germline CDR1 is DFQATT and CDR2 SNEGSKA (reference sequence). The CDR3 region has the DNA TGCAGTGCTAGCCATAGCCCTAAGCAGCCCCAGCATTTT. Its protein product is CSASHSPKQPQHF.

By share of the sample, this clonotype is medium-sized. J is TRBJ2-5 and V is TRBV24-1; 7 nucleotides agree with TRBD1. The ends lost 4 bases at V and 5 bases at J; junction bases unmatched: 15. This CDR3 has 17 amino acids. The V gene's germline CDR1 is KGHDR and CDR2 SFDVKD. The CDR3 region is CATSDNIRGQGNETQYF. Here the CDR3 DNA reads TGTGCCACCAGTGACAACATAAGGGGGCAGGGAAATGAGACCCAGTACTTC.

This clonotype was detected a few times. The CDR3 sequence is CASSDVGRTWTEAFF. The DNA for the CDR3 is TGTGCCAGCAGTGACGTGGGGAGGACGTGGACTGAAGCTTTCTTT. The rearrangement joins TRBV28 to TRBJ1-1; D is uncertain. The CDR3 loop spans 15 amino acids. Deletions cut 5 bases from V and 5 bases from J, with 18 bases between. Germline V gene data show CDR1 as MDHEN and CDR2 as SYDVKM.

This rearrangement joins TRBV7-9 to TRBJ1-2, with 7 bases lining up with TRBD1. There are 14 residues in the CDR3. The V and J ends lost 1 base and 5 bases, in that order; junction bases with no gene match: 4. CDR1 SEHNR and CDR2 FQNEAQ come from the germline V gene (reference sequence). The CDR3 region is CASSLGQGMYGYTF. In DNA, the CDR3 is TGTGCCAGCAGCTTAGGACAGGGAATGTATGGCTACACCTTC.

This clonotype has more than one count but fewer than ten. V usage is TRBV5-1 and J usage is TRBJ2-1, with D possibly matching TRBD2 (6 bases). The CDR3 length is 15 residues. CDR1 SGHRS and CDR2 YFSETQ come from the germline V gene. V lost 0 bases to trimming and J lost 4 bases, with 11 bases between them. This chain's CDR3 is CASSLVPSAYNEQFF. As DNA, the CDR3 is TGCGCCAGCAGCTTGGTTCCTAGCGCATACAATGAGCAGTTCTTC. Variable domain in full (rest from reference TRBV5-1 and TRBJ2-1): KAGVTQTPRYLIKTRGQQVTLSCSPISGHRSVSWYQQTPGQGLQFLFEYFSETQRNKGNFPGRFSGRQFSNSRSEMNVSTLELGDSALYLCASSLVPSAYNEQFFGPGTRLTVL.

This clonotype was counted only a few times. CDR3 residues: CSVEDFVSGDYNEQFF. CDR3 nucleotide sequence: TGCAGCGTTGAAGATTTTGTGAGCGGGGACTACAATGAGCAGTTCTTC. The chain uses TRBV29-1 and TRBJ2-1; 7 bases fit TRBD2. The CDR3 has 16 amino acids. Germline CDR1 SQVTM, CDR2 ANQGSEA. V gave up 0 bases and J gave up 3 bases; unmatched junction bases: 8.

This clonotype has just a few counts. The J gene is TRBJ1-1, the V gene TRBV2, with 10 bases aligning to TRBD1. V dropped 6 bases and J dropped 4; count of bases not matched to a gene: 2. The CDR3 is 13 residues long. Germline CDR1 and CDR2: SNHLY and FYNNEI. CDR3 sequence (DNA): TGTGCCAGCAGGGGACAGGGGCCCACTGAAGCTTTCTTT. It is translated as CASRGQGPTEAFF.

The J gene is TRBJ2-5, the V gene TRBV20-1, with 10 bases aligning to TRBD2. Germline V lookup: CDR1 DFQATT, CDR2 SNEGSKA (reference sequence). V was pared by 0 bases and J by 5 bases, with 9 bases of the junction left unmatched. This CDR3 is built from 16 residues. Here the CDR3 reads CSARETTSGVGETQYF. In DNA, the CDR3 is TGCAGTGCTAGAGAGACCACTAGCGGGGTCGGTGAGACCCAGTACTTC.

At least ten counts were recorded for this clonotype. The rearrangement links TRBV10-2 to TRBJ1-5; 9 nucleotides agree with TRBD1. In germline, CDR1 is WSHSY, CDR2 SAAADI. This CDR3 has 13 residues. The V gene end was trimmed by 9 bases and the J gene end by 2 bases; junction bases not matched to a gene: 2. CDR3 bases: TGCGCCAGTACAGGGGGCCGCAATCAGCCCCAGCATTTT. Its protein product is CASTGGRNQPQHF.

The chain employs TRBV5-8 and TRBJ1-5; no clear D gene. Trimming stripped 4 bases from V and 3 bases from J, with 11 bases between. The CDR3 spans 14 residues. Germline V gene sequence: CDR1 SGHTS, CDR2 YDEGEE. CDR3 amino acids: CASSPRTVNQPQHF. CDR3 coding DNA: TGTGCCAGCAGCCCCCGGACTGTCAATCAGCCCCAGCATTTT.

There are a few counts of this clonotype. The chain employs TRBV30 and TRBJ2-3; D might be TRBD1 or TRBD2, each matching 5 bases. CDR3 length: 13 residues. The germline gives CDR1 GTSNPN, CDR2 SVGIG (reference sequence). Between the trimmed V and J ends, which lost 3 bases and 1 base, there was a span of 8 bases. This chain's CDR3 is CAWSLGGTDTQYF. CDR3 in DNA: TGTGCCTGGAGCTTGGGGGGCACAGATACGCAGTATTTT.

This clonotype has only a few counts. This chain joins TRBV27 and TRBJ2-7, with D unresolved. V shed 3 bases and J shed 2 bases, with 8 bases lying between them. This CDR3 has 13 residues. Germline V gives CDR1 MNHEY, CDR2 SMNVEV (reference sequence). CDR3 bases: TGTGCCAGCAGTTTCCACGGAGCCTACGAGCAGTACTTC. Translating it yields CASSFHGAYEQYF.

This clonotype was observed many times. The CDR3 here is CASGTHPGQGSNEQFF. The CDR3 DNA reads as TGCGCCAGCGGGACGCACCCGGGACAGGGTAGCAATGAGCAGTTCTTC. This sequence joins TRBV5-1 and TRBJ2-1, with TRBD1 matching 9 bases. CDR1 SGHRS and CDR2 YFSETQ come from the germline V gene. The J segment lost 6 bases and the V segment lost 7 bases, leaving 14 bases of the junction unmatched. The CDR3 runs 16 residues.

This clonotype came up a few times. This sequence joins TRBV20-1 and TRBJ2-7; TRBD2 aligns across 9 bases. CDR3 size: 13 residues. Unmatched junction bases numbered 1, after V lost 2 bases and J lost 2 bases. Germline V gene sequence: CDR1 DFQATT, CDR2 SNEGSKA (reference sequence). The CDR3 region is CSARPSGAYEQYV. Written as DNA, the CDR3 is TGCAGTGCTAGACCTAGCGGGGCCTACGAGCAGTACGTC.

This clonotype was picked up many times. The chain is built from TRBV6-5 and TRBJ2-1, with TRBD2 as a possible D gene (6 bases). The CDR3 loop spans 15 amino acids. Germline V gene sequence: CDR1 MNHEY, CDR2 SVGAGI. V was trimmed by 8 bases and J by 6 bases, leaving 20 bases between them. Here the CDR3 reads CASSGGDPSFNEQFF. The CDR3, as DNA: TGTGCCAGCTCTGGCGGGGACCCCTCGTTCAATGAGCAGTTCTTC.

In this sample, this clonotype turned up a few times. V usage is TRBV7-6 and J usage is TRBJ2-2; D might be TRBD2 (5 bases). The V end was cut by 1 base, the J end by 7 bases, with 13 bases between. CDR3 size: 15 residues. Germline V lookup: CDR1 SGHVS, CDR2 FNYEAQ. CDR3 in amino acids: CASSLVPTEDGELFF. The DNA of the CDR3 is TGTGCCAGCAGCTTAGTCCCCACGGAGGACGGGGAGCTGTTTTTT.